Below, 24 T cell receptor beta chains from the same sample are listed, as sequenced in a study of T cell responses to AZD1222 COVID-19 vaccine. This table comes from immunoSEQ multiplex PCR, and its TCRdb copy is limited to in-frame clones, with some not included. The table includes about 79,000 clones, 92% detected once. The specimen comprised peripheral blood, sampled on day 0 of MenACWY control vaccination. The origin of the receptors is an adult in good health.

The chain has TRBV19 and TRBJ2-5; 7 bases fit TRBD2. J gave up 5 bases and V 5 bases, and 8 bases lay outside the gene matches. Germline V CDR1 and CDR2: LNHDA, SQIVND (reference sequence). The CDR3 contains 14 residues. For the CDR3, the DNA is TGTGCCAGTAGTTCGACAGCGGGGTATGAGACCCAGTACTTC. Its protein product is CASSSTAGYETQYF.

The rearrangement joins TRBV28 to TRBJ2-2; 8 bases fit TRBD2. The CDR3 runs 17 residues. V shed 1 base and J 4 bases; nucleotides not matched to a gene: 8. CDR1 MDHEN and CDR2 SYDVKM come from the germline V gene. The CDR3, as DNA: TGTGCCAGCAGTTTATCCGGGGGAGCGGGGGTCACCGGGGAGCTGTTTTTT. Its translation: CASSLSGGAGVTGELFF.

The rearrangement uses TRBV7-6 and TRBJ1-5; 7 nucleotides match TRBD1. The CDR3 consists of 16 residues. Unmatched junction bases numbered 10, after V lost 5 bases and J lost 3 bases. The V gene's germline CDR1 is SGHVS and CDR2 FNYEAQ. The CDR3 is CASSPQTGNHNQPQHF. CDR3 nucleotide sequence: TGTGCCAGCAGCCCACAGACAGGGAACCACAATCAGCCCCAGCATTTT.

The chain links TRBV19 to TRBJ1-3; the D gene is possibly TRBD1 (6 bases). CDR3 length: 14 residues. The germline V and J ends were trimmed by 10 bases and 2 bases, with 15 bases remaining between them. Germline CDR1 is LNHDA and CDR2 is SQIVND (reference sequence). The CDR3 DNA follows: TGTGCCACGGGGGGGCCGAACGCTGGAAACACCATATATTTT. Translation gives CATGGPNAGNTIYF.

The chain couples TRBV4-3 to TRBJ2-7; no firm D call. Germline assignment: CDR1 LGHNA and CDR2 YSLEER. The CDR3 has 14 residues. Trimming removed 0 bases at V and 6 bases at J, with 12 bases between. In DNA, the CDR3 is TGCGCCAGCAGCCAAGATCGCTTTGTTCGCGAGCAGTACTTC. Translation: CASSQDRFVREQYF.

This clone was observed a handful of times. The gene calls are TRBV6-5 and TRBJ2-2; TRBD1 matches 7 bases. The germline gives CDR1 MNHEY, CDR2 SVGAGI. The J segment lost 4 bases and the V segment lost 6 bases, leaving 5 bases of the junction unmatched. There are 14 residues in the CDR3. CDR3 DNA: TGTGCCAGCAGCCCGGACAGGTCCACCGGGGAGCTGTTTTTT. Translated, it gives CASSPDRSTGELFF.

The rearrangement links TRBV19 to TRBJ2-5; D gene uncertain. The CDR3 covers 13 residues. Germline V gives CDR1 LNHDA, CDR2 SQIVND (reference sequence). Trimming pared 1 base from V and 2 bases from J, leaving 5 bases between. In DNA, the CDR3 is TGTGCCAGTAGTATAGGAGAACAAGAGACCCAGTACTTC. Protein: CASSIGEQETQYF.

The gene calls are TRBV18 and TRBJ2-2; D remains ambiguous. The length of the CDR3 is 14 residues. Germline values: CDR1 KGHSH, CDR2 LQKENI. The ends were cut back, 4 bases at V and 4 bases at J, with 10 bases in the middle. Written as DNA, the CDR3 is TGTGCCAGCTCACAAAGGCCCGGCACCGGGGAGCTGTTTTTT. Residues: CASSQRPGTGELFF.

This chain connects TRBV6-5 to TRBJ2-2; D call uncertain. With 4 bases removed from V and 6 bases from J, the gap between germline ends came to 15 bases. Germline V lookup: CDR1 MNHEY, CDR2 SVGAGI. The CDR3 runs 15 residues. The CDR3 bases are TGTGCCAGCAGTTCCTCCAGCGTTTCAGCCGGGGAGCTGTTTTTT. Encoded protein: CASSSSSVSAGELFF.

The rearrangement joins TRBV7-8 to TRBJ2-5; 11 positions agree with TRBD2. The CDR3 sequence is 14 residues long. Losses at the gene ends were 4 bases for V and 5 bases for J; bases not matched to a gene: 3. The germline V gene encodes CDR1 SGHVS and CDR2 FQNEAQ. The CDR3 here is CASSSPSGRETQYF. The CDR3 nucleotides read TGTGCCAGCAGCTCACCTAGCGGGAGGGAGACCCAGTACTTC.

The CDR3 protein is CASSEETGGLAEQYF. The CDR3 DNA follows: TGTGCCAGCAGTGAGGAGACAGGGGGGTTAGCTGAGCAGTACTTC. The rearrangement links TRBV6-1 to TRBJ2-7, with 9 bases lining up with TRBD1. The CDR3 extends over 15 amino acids. V lost 3 bases and J lost 7; bases outside the gene matches: 10. Germline CDR1 and CDR2: MNHNS and SASEGT.

This clone was seen once. This chain links TRBV21-1 with TRBJ1-5; TRBD1 is the table's D call, not checked against the DNA. TRBV21-1 is a documented pseudogene. CDR3 length equals 21 residues. The CDR3 bases are TGTGCCAGCAGCAAAAAGGGGCGCAGGGACAGGGGGCACAGTCGCAATCAGCCCCAGCATTTT. Translating gives CASSKKGRRDRGHSRNQPQHF.

In its sample, this clone was seen once. The chain links TRBV6-5 to TRBJ1-4; tentatively, D is TRBD1 (6 bases). V lost 6 bases, J lost 4 bases, and 9 bases lay in between. In germline, CDR1 is MNHEY, CDR2 SVGAGI. CDR3 length equals 13 residues. CDR3 residues: CASRRTVNEKLFF. The CDR3 nucleotides read TGTGCCAGCAGGCGGACAGTTAATGAAAAACTGTTTTTT.

This chain links TRBV28 with TRBJ2-3; D is ambiguous. V was pared by 4 bases and J by 6 bases, with 11 bases between. Germline CDR1 and CDR2: MDHEN and SYDVKM. The CDR3 consists of 13 residues. CDR3 sequence reads: CASSSRPRDTQYF. CDR3 in DNA: TGTGCCAGCAGTTCCCGCCCACGGGATACGCAGTATTTT.

The J gene is TRBJ2-2, the V gene TRBV3-1 (or the pseudogene TRBV3-2), with D tentatively TRBD1 (5 bases). Germline CDR1 is LGHDT and CDR2 is YNNKEL (reference sequence). V lost 1 base and J 4 bases, leaving 7 bases between the germline ends. The CDR3 extends over 14 amino acids. The CDR3 DNA reads TGTGCCAGCAGCCAAGGCAGGGTCACCGGGGAGCTGTTTTTT. It specifies CASSQGRVTGELFF.

V gene TRBV7-9 combines with J gene TRBJ2-3, with TRBD1 matching 7 bases. The germline V gene has CDR1 SEHNR and CDR2 FQNEAQ (reference sequence). The CDR3 runs to 15 residues. The ends lost 3 bases at V and 4 bases at J; junction bases unmatched: 7. Here the CDR3 DNA reads TGTGCCAGCAGCTTCCATAGGGGGCAGCCAGATACGCAGTATTTT. Its protein is CASSFHRGQPDTQYF.

In nucleotides, the CDR3 is TGTGCCAGCAGCAATGTAGGGCCTTATCAAGAGACCCAGTACTTC. As protein: CASSNVGPYQETQYF. The rearrangement links TRBV21-1 to TRBJ2-5. TRBV21-1 is recorded as a pseudogene. This CDR3 contains 15 residues.

The V call is TRBV11-2, the J call TRBJ2-7; D is unresolved. This CDR3 comprises 14 residues. The V gene lost 5 bases and the J gene lost 2 bases, with 13 bases spanning the gap. Germline CDR1 and CDR2: SGHAT and FQNNGV. The CDR3 loop is CASSANPGPYEQYF. CDR3 DNA: TGTGCCAGCAGCGCCAACCCAGGCCCCTACGAGCAGTACTTC.

The rearrangement uses TRBV5-8 and TRBJ2-1; the match to TRBD2 covers 7 bases. The V gene's germline CDR1 is SGHTS and CDR2 YDEGEE. This CDR3 is built from 18 residues. After removal of 1 base from V and 3 bases from J, the junction contained 13 bases not matched to a gene. This CDR3 reads CASSLSLLGGGVYNEQFF. CDR3 DNA: TGTGCCAGCAGCTTGTCTCTACTCGGCGGGGGAGTCTACAATGAGCAGTTCTTC.

Written as DNA, the CDR3 is TGCAGCGTTGGACAGGGGGCTGCCTACGAGCAGTACTTC. As protein: CSVGQGAAYEQYF. The J gene is TRBJ2-7, the V gene TRBV29-1, with TRBD1 matching over 10 bases. CDR3 length equals 13 residues. V was clipped by 4 bases and J by 2 bases; unmatched bases: 2. The germline V gene encodes CDR1 SQVTM and CDR2 ANQGSEA.

The rearrangement links TRBV5-6 to TRBJ1-2; D unclear. Germline V gene data show CDR1 as SGHDT and CDR2 as YYEEEE. The V and J ends lost 4 bases and 3 bases respectively, with 10 bases between them. This CDR3 spans 13 amino acids. The CDR3 DNA follows: TGTGCCAGCAGCCAGAGAGTATACTATGGCTACACCTTC. It translates to CASSQRVYYGYTF.

Many counts were recorded for this clone. The chain couples TRBV19 to TRBJ2-7; 8 nucleotides line up with TRBD1. Germline V gene lookup returns CDR1 LNHDA and CDR2 SQIVND (reference sequence). Trimming at V came to 3 bases and at J to 1 base, leaving 5 bases not matched to a gene. There are 15 residues in the CDR3. The CDR3 reads CASSIGQGASYEQYF. CDR3 nucleotide sequence: TGTGCCAGTAGTATCGGACAGGGAGCGTCCTACGAGCAGTACTTC. The full variable domain, with the rest looked up from reference TRBV19 and TRBJ2-7, is DGGITQSPKYLFRKEGQNVTLSCEQNLNHDAMYWYRQDPGQGLRLIYYSQIVNDFQKGDIAEGYSVSREKKESFPLTVTSAQKNPTAFYLCASSIGQGASYEQYFGPGTRLTVT.

The chain couples TRBV5-1 to TRBJ2-3; D remains ambiguous. CDR1 is SGHRS, CDR2 YFSETQ, per germline. V dropped 2 bases and J dropped 0 bases, with 13 bases sitting between them. CDR3 length: 16 amino acids. CDR3 nucleotide sequence: TGCGCCAGCAGCTTCGAACCACAGCCTAGCACAGATACGCAGTATTTT. Its protein is CASSFEPQPSTDTQYF.

This rearrangement joins TRBV2 to TRBJ2-7, with D maybe TRBD1 (5 bases). Trimming cost V 3 bases and J 1 base, with 13 bases left between them. CDR3 length: 15 amino acids. Germline V gene data show CDR1 as SNHLY and CDR2 as FYNNEI. The CDR3 coding sequence is TGTGCCAGCAGTGAGACAGTAGTATCGTCCTACGAGCAGTACTTC. It translates to CASSETVVSSYEQYF.